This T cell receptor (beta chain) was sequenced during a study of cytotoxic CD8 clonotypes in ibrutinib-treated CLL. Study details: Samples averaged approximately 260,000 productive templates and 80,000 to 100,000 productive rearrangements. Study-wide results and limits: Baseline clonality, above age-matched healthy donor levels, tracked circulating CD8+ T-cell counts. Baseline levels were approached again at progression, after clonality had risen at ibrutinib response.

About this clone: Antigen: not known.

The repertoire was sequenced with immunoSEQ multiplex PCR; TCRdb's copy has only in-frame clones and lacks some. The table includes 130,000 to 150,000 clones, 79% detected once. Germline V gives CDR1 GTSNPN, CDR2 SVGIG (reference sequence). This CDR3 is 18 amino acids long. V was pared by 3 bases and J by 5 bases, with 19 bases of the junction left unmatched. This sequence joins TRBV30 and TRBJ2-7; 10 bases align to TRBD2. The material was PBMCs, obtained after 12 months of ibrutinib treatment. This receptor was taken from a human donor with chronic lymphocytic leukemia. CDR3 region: CAWSQRGTLAGFRDEQYF. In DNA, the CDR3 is TGTGCCTGGAGCCAGAGGGGGACACTAGCGGGATTTAGGGACGAGCAGTACTTC.